These 5 T cell receptor beta chains share one sample of origin, sequenced in a study of blood T cell repertoires in COVID-19. Profiled with immunoSEQ multiplex PCR; TCRdb holds only in-frame clones, not every one. The repertoire includes approximately 230,000 clones, approximately 84% of them detected once, and over 12% sits in the top ten. Source material: PBMCs or T cells enriched from blood (not recorded which). The source of these receptors is a man aged 40-49 years who had recovered from COVID-19.

The chain combines TRBV6-5 with TRBJ1-6, with 7 bases matching TRBD1. V shed 6 bases, J shed 7 bases, and the junction held 9 bases outside the gene matches. Germline V lookup: CDR1 MNHEY, CDR2 SVGAGI. There are 15 residues in the CDR3. The CDR3 reads CASSQQGTGNSPLHF. The CDR3 DNA reads as TGTGCCAGCAGCCAACAGGGGACGGGGAATTCACCCCTCCACTTT.

CDR3 sequence (DNA): TGTGCCAGCAGCAAGGGCGGGACGACCTACGAGCAGTACTTC. It is translated as CASSKGGTTYEQYF. V is TRBV21-1 and J is TRBJ2-7; the DNA was not compared with TRBD2, the D call given in the table. TRBV21-1 is a pseudogene segment. The CDR3 length is 14 residues.

The gene calls are TRBV5-1 and TRBJ1-1; a weak D match, TRBD1 (6 bases). The CDR3 covers 13 residues. Trimming took off 0 bases at V and 6 bases at J, with 9 bases between the two ends. Germline CDR1 reads SGHRS; CDR2 reads YFSETQ. CDR3 nucleotides: TGCGCCAGCAGCTTGGGACAGGCCTCTGAAGCTTTCTTT. Encoded protein: CASSLGQASEAFF.

The chain carries TRBV28 and TRBJ1-1; D gene uncertain. This CDR3 is 13 amino acids long. V lost 1 base, J lost 7 bases, and 10 bases lay in between. Germline V gene data show CDR1 as MDHEN and CDR2 as SYDVKM. The CDR3, as DNA: TGTGCCAGCAGTTTATATGCAGCGCTTGAAGCTTTCTTT. The encoded protein is CASSLYAALEAFF.

This clone appeared once. The chain combines TRBV4-3 with TRBJ1-4; D is uncertain. Per the germline V gene, CDR1 is LGHNA and CDR2 is YSLEER. The CDR3 is 15 residues long. The ends were cut back, 0 bases at V and 5 bases at J, with 10 bases in the middle. The CDR3, as DNA: TGCGCCAGCAGCCAAGACGGATCGGAGAATGAAAAACTGTTTTTT. Translation: CASSQDGSENEKLFF.